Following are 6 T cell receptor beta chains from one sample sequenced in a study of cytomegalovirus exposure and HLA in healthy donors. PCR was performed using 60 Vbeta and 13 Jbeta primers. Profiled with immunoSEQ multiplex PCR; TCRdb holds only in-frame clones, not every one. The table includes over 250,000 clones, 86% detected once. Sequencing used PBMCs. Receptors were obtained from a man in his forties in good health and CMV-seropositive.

The CDR3 loop reads CASRGTGRIEQYF. The CDR3 nucleotides are TGTGCCAGCAGAGGGACAGGGAGGATCGAGCAGTACTTC. V gene TRBV2 combines with J gene TRBJ2-7, with TRBD1 matching 9 bases. The germline V gene has CDR1 SNHLY and CDR2 FYNNEI. The CDR3 is 13 amino acids. Trimming removed 6 bases from V and 6 bases from J; junction bases left unmatched: 6.

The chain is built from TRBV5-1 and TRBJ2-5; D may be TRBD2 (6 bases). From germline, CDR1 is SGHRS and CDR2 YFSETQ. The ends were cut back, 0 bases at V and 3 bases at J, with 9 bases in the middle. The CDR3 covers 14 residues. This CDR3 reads CASSLGREEETQYF. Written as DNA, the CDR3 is TGCGCCAGCAGCTTGGGGCGGGAAGAAGAGACCCAGTACTTC.

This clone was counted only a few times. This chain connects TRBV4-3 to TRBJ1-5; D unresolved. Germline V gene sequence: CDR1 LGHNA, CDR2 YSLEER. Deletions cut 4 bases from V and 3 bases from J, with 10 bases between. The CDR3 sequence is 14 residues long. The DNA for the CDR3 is TGCGCCAGCAGCCTCCACAGCTCCAATCAGCCCCAGCATTTT. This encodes CASSLHSSNQPQHF.

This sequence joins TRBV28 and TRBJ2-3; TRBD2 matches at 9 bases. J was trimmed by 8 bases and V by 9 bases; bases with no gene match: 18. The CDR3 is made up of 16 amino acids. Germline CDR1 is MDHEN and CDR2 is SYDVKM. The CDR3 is CASRRGYAGGPGTQYF. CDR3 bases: TGTGCCAGTCGAAGGGGCTACGCGGGAGGGCCGGGTACGCAGTATTTT.

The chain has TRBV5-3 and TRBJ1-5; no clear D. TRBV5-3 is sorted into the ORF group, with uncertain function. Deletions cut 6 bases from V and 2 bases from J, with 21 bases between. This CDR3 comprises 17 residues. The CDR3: CARKRPHKSGCNQPQHF. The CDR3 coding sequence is TGTGCCAGAAAAAGGCCCCACAAGTCGGGGTGCAATCAGCCCCAGCATTTT.

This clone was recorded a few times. The CDR3 loop reads CASSPPGNRGNQPQHF. The CDR3 DNA follows: TGCGCCAGCAGCCCCCCCGGTAACAGGGGAAATCAGCCCCAGCATTTT. This chain connects TRBV4-1 to TRBJ1-5; TRBD1 matches at 7 bases. Trimming cost V 4 bases and J 4 bases; bases outside gene matches: 10. The CDR3 consists of 16 residues. CDR1 is MGHRA, CDR2 YSYEKL, per germline.